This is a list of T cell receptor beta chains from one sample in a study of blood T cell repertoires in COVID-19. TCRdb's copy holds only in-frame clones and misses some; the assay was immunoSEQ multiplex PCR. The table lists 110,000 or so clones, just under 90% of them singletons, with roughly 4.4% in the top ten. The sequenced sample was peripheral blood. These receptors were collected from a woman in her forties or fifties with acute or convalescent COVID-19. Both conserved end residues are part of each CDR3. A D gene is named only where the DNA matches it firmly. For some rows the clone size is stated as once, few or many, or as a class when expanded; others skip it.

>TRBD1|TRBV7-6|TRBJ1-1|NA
TGTGCCAGCAGCTTGGGGACAGGGGGCTTGAACACTGAAGCTTTCTTT
CASSLGTGGLNTEAFF
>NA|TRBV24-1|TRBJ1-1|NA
TGTGCCACCAGTGGAGGGGGGGACACTGAAGCTTTCTTT
CATSGGGDTEAFF
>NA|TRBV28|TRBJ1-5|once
TGTGCCAGCAGTTCCCTACAGGGTAACAATCAGCCCCAGCATTTT
CASSSLQGNNQPQHF
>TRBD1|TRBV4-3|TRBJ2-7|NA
TGCGCCAGCAGCCAAGGCGCAGGGGGCTACGAGCAGTACTTC
CASSQGAGGYEQYF
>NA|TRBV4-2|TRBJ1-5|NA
TGTGCCAGCAGTCCGGGCCAGGGTAAAAATCAGCCCCAGCATTTT
CASSPGQGKNQPQHF
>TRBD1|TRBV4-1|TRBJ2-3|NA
TGCGCCAGCAGCCGTAGCAAGGGGGCGGCGGATACGCAGTATTTT
CASSRSKGAADTQYF
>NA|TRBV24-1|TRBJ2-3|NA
TGTGCCACCAGTTTGGGCCAGGGTAACACAGATACGCAGTATTTT
CATSLGQGNTDTQYF
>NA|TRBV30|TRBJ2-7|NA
TGTGCCTGGAGTGGGTCGGGCTACGAGCAGTACTTC
CAWSGSGYEQYF
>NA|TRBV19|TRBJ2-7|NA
TGTGCCAGTAGTATAGCACAGGGATACGAGCAGTACTTC
CASSIAQGYEQYF
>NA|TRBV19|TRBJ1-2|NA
TGTGCCAGTAGCGAGGGGGGGGCTGGAGGCTACACCTTC
CASSEGGAGGYTF
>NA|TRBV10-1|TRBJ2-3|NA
TGCGCCAGCAGTGAGGGATCAAGGGGAGATACGCAGTATTTT
CASSEGSRGDTQYF
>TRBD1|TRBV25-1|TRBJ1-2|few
TGTGCCAGCAGCCCGCGGGACAGGGTAAATGGCTACACCTTC
CASSPRDRVNGYTF
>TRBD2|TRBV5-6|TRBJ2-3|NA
TGTGCCAGCAGCTCTCCCGGGACTAGCGGGGCCTCTAGCACAGATACGCAGTATTTT
CASSSPGTSGASSTDTQYF
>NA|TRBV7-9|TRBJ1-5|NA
TGTGCCAGCAGCTTAAGGGGTAGCAATCAGCCCCAGCATTTT
CASSLRGSNQPQHF
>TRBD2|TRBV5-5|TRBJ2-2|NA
TGTGCCAGCAGCTTAAAACTAGCGGGGGGGCAGTACGCCGGGGAGCTGTTTTTT
CASSLKLAGGQYAGELFF
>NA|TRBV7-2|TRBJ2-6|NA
TGTGCCAGCAGCTTAGCCGTCGGGTTCTCTGGGGCCAACGTCCTGACTTTC
CASSLAVGFSGANVLTF
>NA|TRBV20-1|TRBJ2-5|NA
TGCAGTGCTAGTGATCTTCAGGAGACCCAGTACTTC
CSASDLQETQYF
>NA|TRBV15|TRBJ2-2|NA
TGTGCCACCAGCACCGAGGACAGCTCGGGCGGGGAGCTGTTTTTT
CATSTEDSSGGELFF
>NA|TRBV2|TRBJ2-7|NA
TGTGCCAGCACCCACCGGGGGGCCAACTACGAGCAGTACTTC
CASTHRGANYEQYF